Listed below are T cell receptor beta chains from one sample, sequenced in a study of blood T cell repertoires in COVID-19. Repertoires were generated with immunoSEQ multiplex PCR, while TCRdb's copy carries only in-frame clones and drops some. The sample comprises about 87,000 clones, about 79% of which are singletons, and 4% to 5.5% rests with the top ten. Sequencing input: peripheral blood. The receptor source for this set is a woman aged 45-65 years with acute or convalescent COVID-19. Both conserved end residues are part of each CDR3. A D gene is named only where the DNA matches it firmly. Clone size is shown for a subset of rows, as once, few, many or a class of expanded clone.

cdr3_nt: TGTGCCAGCAGCTTAGCGTCCGGGGATGCATCCTACGAGCAGTACTTC
cdr3_aa: CASSLASGDASYEQYF
v_call: TRBV7-6
d_call: NA
j_call: TRBJ2-7
clone_size: few

cdr3_nt: TGCAGCGTCGGGATGGCAGATACGCAGTATTTT
cdr3_aa: CSVGMADTQYF
v_call: TRBV29-1
d_call: NA
j_call: TRBJ2-3
clone_size: few

cdr3_nt: TGTGCCAGTAGTATAGGCCAGGGGGGAATCAGGGAGCTGTTTTTT
cdr3_aa: CASSIGQGGIRELFF
v_call: TRBV19
d_call: NA
j_call: TRBJ2-2
clone_size: few

cdr3_nt: TGTGCCAGTAGTATAGACCCACAGGGGGGAGCAGATACGCAGTATTTT
cdr3_aa: CASSIDPQGGADTQYF
v_call: TRBV19
d_call: TRBD1
j_call: TRBJ2-3
clone_size: NA

cdr3_nt: TGTGCCAGCAGCTGGACAGGGGTAGCGGGGGAGCTGTTTTTT
cdr3_aa: CASSWTGVAGELFF
v_call: TRBV5-6
d_call: TRBD1
j_call: TRBJ2-2
clone_size: NA

cdr3_nt: TGTGCCAGCAGCCAAGGGGGAGACGAAAAACTGTTTTTT
cdr3_aa: CASSQGGDEKLFF
v_call: TRBV4-2
d_call: NA
j_call: TRBJ1-4
clone_size: NA

cdr3_nt: TGTGCCAGCAGCGGGACCAGGGAGGGAGGCGGCTACACCTTC
cdr3_aa: CASSGTREGGGYTF
v_call: TRBV27
d_call: NA
j_call: TRBJ1-2
clone_size: NA

cdr3_nt: TGTGCCAGCAGGGACATAGAGACAGGGAAGGATGGCTACACCTTC
cdr3_aa: CASRDIETGKDGYTF
v_call: TRBV27
d_call: TRBD1
j_call: TRBJ1-2
clone_size: NA

cdr3_nt: TGTGCCAGCAGGGCCGGGACACCCCTCGATGAGCAGTTCTTC
cdr3_aa: CASRAGTPLDEQFF
v_call: TRBV7-9
d_call: NA
j_call: TRBJ2-1
clone_size: NA

cdr3_nt: TGTGCCAGTAGTATAGGGCTGAACACTCAGGTCTATGGCTACACCTTC
cdr3_aa: CASSIGLNTQVYGYTF
v_call: TRBV19
d_call: NA
j_call: TRBJ1-2
clone_size: NA

cdr3_nt: TGCGCCAGCAGCGAGGGCCCCAATCAGCCCCAGCATTTT
cdr3_aa: CASSEGPNQPQHF
v_call: TRBV5-1
d_call: NA
j_call: TRBJ1-5
clone_size: NA

cdr3_nt: TGTGCCAGCAGCTCGAGGCAGCGGGGGGCAGCAGATACGCAGTATTTT
cdr3_aa: CASSSRQRGAADTQYF
v_call: TRBV11-2
d_call: TRBD2
j_call: TRBJ2-3
clone_size: NA

cdr3_nt: TGTGCCAGTAGTATCCAAGGGGCGCCGGGTAATGAGCAGTTCTTC
cdr3_aa: CASSIQGAPGNEQFF
v_call: TRBV19
d_call: NA
j_call: TRBJ2-1
clone_size: NA

cdr3_nt: TGTGCCAGCAGTCTTCGGGACAGGACGAACACTGAAGCTTTCTTT
cdr3_aa: CASSLRDRTNTEAFF
v_call: TRBV27
d_call: TRBD1
j_call: TRBJ1-1
clone_size: few

cdr3_nt: TGTGCCATCAGTGGGCCCCCGGAGCGGGGGGCCCAATCCTACGAGCAGTACTTC
cdr3_aa: CAISGPPERGAQSYEQYF
v_call: TRBV10-3
d_call: TRBD2
j_call: TRBJ2-7
clone_size: NA

cdr3_nt: TGTGCCAGCAGTTTTAACCTACAGGGCACTGAAGCTTTCTTT
cdr3_aa: CASSFNLQGTEAFF
v_call: TRBV28
d_call: NA
j_call: TRBJ1-1
clone_size: NA

cdr3_nt: TGTGCCAGCAGCCCCGACTATAGCTCCTATAATTCACCCCTCCACTTT
cdr3_aa: CASSPDYSSYNSPLHF
v_call: TRBV7-9
d_call: NA
j_call: TRBJ1-6
clone_size: NA